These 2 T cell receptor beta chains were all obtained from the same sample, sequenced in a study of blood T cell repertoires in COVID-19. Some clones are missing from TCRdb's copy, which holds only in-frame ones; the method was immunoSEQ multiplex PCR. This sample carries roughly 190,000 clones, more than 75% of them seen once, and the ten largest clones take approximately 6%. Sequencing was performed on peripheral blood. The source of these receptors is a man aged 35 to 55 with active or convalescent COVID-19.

CDR3 protein: CASGLVQKNTEAFF. CDR3 sequence (DNA): TGTGCTAGTGGTTTGGTACAGAAGAACACTGAAGCTTTCTTT. The chain is built from TRBV12-5 and TRBJ1-1; no firm D call. Trimming cost V 0 bases and J 1 base, with 6 bases left between them. CDR3 size: 14 residues. Germline V CDR1 and CDR2: LGHNT, FRNRAP.

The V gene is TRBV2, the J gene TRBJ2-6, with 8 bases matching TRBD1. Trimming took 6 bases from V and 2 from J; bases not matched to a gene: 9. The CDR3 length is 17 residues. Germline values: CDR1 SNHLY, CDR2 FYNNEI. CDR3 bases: TGTGCCAGCAGCACAGGGGGTTTTAGCCCTGGGGCCAACGTCCTGACTTTC. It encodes CASSTGGFSPGANVLTF.